This T cell receptor beta chain was sequenced in a study of shared clonotypes between healthy human individuals. Study conclusions and caveats: A handful of donors showed sharing of 4.5% to 6% of naive CD4 clonotypes.

In the original workflow: From ImmunoSEQ came sequences covering only the junction and carrying no quality scores, so filtering differed. The data were produced by immunoSEQ multiplex PCR, yet TCRdb's version contains in-frame clones alone and is incomplete. V, J and clone size are those of that table, while D and trimming were read from the DNA. Of approximately 2.5 million clones in the sample, roughly 92% were seen once. The germline V gene has CDR1 GTSNPN and CDR2 SVGIG (reference sequence). V lost 2 bases to trimming and J lost 7 bases, with 5 bases between them. The CDR3 is made up of 10 amino acids. This clone was seen once. Its antigen is undetermined.

The clonotype was recovered from a man younger than 30 in good health. The material sequenced was naive CD4+ T cells sorted from blood. Subset of the sample: CD45RA+ positively selected. This rearrangement joins TRBV30 to TRBJ1-2; D gene unclear. In DNA form, the CDR3 reads TGTGCCTGGAGTCGTAGTGGCTACACCTTC. Translated, it gives CAWSRSGYTF.